This T cell receptor (beta chain) was retrieved from a study of lymphopenia after photon versus proton radiotherapy. Findings of the study overall: Oligoclonal CD8+ Temra expansion after nadir drove photon patients' diversity drop.

Here immunoSEQ multiplex PCR was the method, and the copy in TCRdb shows in-frame clones only, minus some. The sample consists of 65,000 to 85,000 clones, less than 95% of them appearing once. In the case of this clone: Antigen specificity is unknown. Within the sample, other DNA sequences also encode this same CDR3.

The germline V and J ends were trimmed by 5 bases and 3 bases, with 8 bases remaining between them. Germline-derived CDR1 and CDR2 are SGHAT and FQNNGV. The CDR3 has 12 amino acids. This chain connects TRBV11-2 to TRBJ2-7; weak D call: TRBD1 (5 bases). The sequencing used peripheral blood, collected from a patient treated with photon-based radiotherapy. The receptor's source is a woman aged 35 to 49 with cholangiocarcinoma. This CDR3 is CASSPDSYEQYF. The DNA for the CDR3 is TGTGCCAGCAGCCCCGACAGCTACGAGCAGTACTTC.